The TCR beta chain under discussion was sequenced for a study of CD8 T cells in Susac syndrome. Germline V gives CDR1 MNHEY, CDR2 SVGAGI. This CDR3 comprises 14 residues. Trimming took 2 bases from V and 4 from J; bases not matched to a gene: 4. Sequencing of TCR beta, carried out with a high-throughput approach, was applied to CD8+ and CD4+ T cells from the blood. The authors negatively isolated CD8+ and CD4+ T cells and FACS-enriched TEMRA cells. The RNA input was roughly 0.45 to 1 ug, and it was reverse transcribed with random hexamers. TCRdb recomputed calls from the immunoSEQ multiplex PCR reads with MiXCR, one row per CDR3 protein. The sample carries some 200,000 distinct CDR3 sequences, around 93% recorded once.

The chain uses TRBV6-5 and TRBJ1-2, with 7 bases aligning to TRBD1. The source of this sequence is a human donor with Susac syndrome. Input material: CD8+ T cells from PBMCs. The CDR3: CASSYDREGYGYTF. In DNA, the CDR3 is TGTGCCAGCAGTTACGACAGGGAGGGCTATGGCTACACCTTC.